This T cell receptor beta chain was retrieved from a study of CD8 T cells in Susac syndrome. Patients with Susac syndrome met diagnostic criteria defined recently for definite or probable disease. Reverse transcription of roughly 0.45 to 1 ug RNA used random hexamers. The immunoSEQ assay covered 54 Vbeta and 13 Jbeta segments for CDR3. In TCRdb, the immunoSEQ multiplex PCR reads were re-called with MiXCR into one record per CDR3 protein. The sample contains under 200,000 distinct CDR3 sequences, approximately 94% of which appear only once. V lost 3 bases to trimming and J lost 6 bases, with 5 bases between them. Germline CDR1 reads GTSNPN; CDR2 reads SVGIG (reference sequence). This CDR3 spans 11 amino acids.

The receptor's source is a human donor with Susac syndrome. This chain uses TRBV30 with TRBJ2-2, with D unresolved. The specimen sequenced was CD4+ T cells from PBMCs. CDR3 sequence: CAWSHSGELFF. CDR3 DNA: TGTGCCTGGAGCCACTCCGGGGAGCTGTTTTTT.